This section outlines one TCR beta chain sequence together with its context. Researchers made TCR beta libraries by using iRepertoire HTBI primers and running Arm-PCR on CDR3 regions. A single record per CDR3 protein comes from TCRdb applying MiXCR to the multiplex PCR reads. Among about 400,000 distinct CDR3 sequences listed, over 14% were seen once. These data belong to a study of regulatory T cells in long-lasting Graves disease. Time point defined: newly diagnosed GD, antithyroid drugs for less than 3 months. RNA isolated from PBMCs was used to make the TCR library. CDR1 is KGHSH and CDR2 is LQKENI in the germline V gene. This CDR3 comprises 15 residues. V was shortened by 2 bases and J by 7 bases, with 18 bases between the two germline ends. The data were also submitted as part of a second study, on T cells in Graves' hyperthyroidism and ophthalmopathy.

This receptor was taken from a woman aged 40 to 55 with Graves disease. The chain links TRBV18 to TRBJ2-7; a weak D match, TRBD1 (5 bases). The input for sequencing was peripheral blood mononuclear cells (PBMCs), taken at new diagnosis, from a patient treated with antithyroid drugs. The chain's CDR3 is CASSPVSGPVGEQYF. The CDR3 nucleotides are TGTGCCAGCTCACCAGTCTCAGGGCCCGTGGGGGAGCAGTACTTC. Full variable domain (missing parts from reference TRBV18 and TRBJ2-7): NAGVMQNPRHLVRRRGQEARLRCSPMKGHSHVYWYRQLPEEGLKFMVYLQKENIIDESGMPKERFSAEFPKEGPSILRIQQVVRGDSAAYFCASSPVSGPVGEQYFGPGTRLTVT.